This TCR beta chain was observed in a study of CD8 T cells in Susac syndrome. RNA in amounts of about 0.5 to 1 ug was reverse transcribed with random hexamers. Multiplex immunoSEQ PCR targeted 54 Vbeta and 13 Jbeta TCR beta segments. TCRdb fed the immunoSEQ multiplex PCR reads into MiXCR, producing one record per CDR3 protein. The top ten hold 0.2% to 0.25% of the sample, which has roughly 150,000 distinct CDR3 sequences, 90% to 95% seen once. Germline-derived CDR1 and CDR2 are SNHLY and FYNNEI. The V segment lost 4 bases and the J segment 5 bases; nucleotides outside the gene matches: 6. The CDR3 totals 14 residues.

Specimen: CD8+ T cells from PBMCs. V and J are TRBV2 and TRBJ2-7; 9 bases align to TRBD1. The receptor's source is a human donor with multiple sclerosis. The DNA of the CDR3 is TGTGCCAGCAGTGCAGAGACAGGGGGGAACGAGCAGTACTTC. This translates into CASSAETGGNEQYF.